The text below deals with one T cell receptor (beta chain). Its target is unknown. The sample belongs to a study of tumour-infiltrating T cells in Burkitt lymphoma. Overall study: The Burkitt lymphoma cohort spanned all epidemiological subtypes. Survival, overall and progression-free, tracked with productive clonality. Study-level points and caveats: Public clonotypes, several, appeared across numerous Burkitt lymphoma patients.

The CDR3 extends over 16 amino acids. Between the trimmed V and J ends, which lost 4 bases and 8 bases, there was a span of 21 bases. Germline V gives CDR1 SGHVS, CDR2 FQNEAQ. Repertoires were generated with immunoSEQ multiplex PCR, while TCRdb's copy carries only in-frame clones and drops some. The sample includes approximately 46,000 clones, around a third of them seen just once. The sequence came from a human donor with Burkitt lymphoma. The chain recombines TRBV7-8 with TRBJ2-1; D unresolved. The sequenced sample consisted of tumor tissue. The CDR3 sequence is CASSSEWVPHNDEQFF. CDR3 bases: TGTGCCAGCAGCTCGGAATGGGTCCCACACAACGATGAGCAGTTCTTC. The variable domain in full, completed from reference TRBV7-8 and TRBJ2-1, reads GAGVSQSPRYKVAKRGQDVALRCDPISGHVSLFWYQQALGQGPEFLTYFQNEAQLDKSGLPSDRFFAERPEGSVSTLKIQRTQQEDSAVYLCASSSEWVPHNDEQFFGPGTRLTVL.